This TCR beta chain was recovered during a study of blood T cell repertoires in COVID-19. On the study more broadly: The origin of the acute and convalescent COVID-19 samples was the United States, Italy and Spain. T cells, B-cell-depleted T cells, or PBMCs supplied cDNA or gDNA.

How the authors handled the data: For nucleated cells, counts were estimated from reference gene primer amplification. Clones were read by immunoSEQ multiplex PCR, and TCRdb kept only the in-frame ones, dropping some. V and J calls and clone size are copied from that table; D and trimming were computed from the DNA. Of about 180,000 clones listed, approximately 85% were seen once; the top ten hold roughly 9.8%. This CDR3 has 15 amino acids. J gave up 2 bases and V 5 bases, and 5 bases lay outside the gene matches. Germline V gene lookup returns CDR1 SGHTA and CDR2 FQGNSA. The source of this sequence is an elderly woman with acute or convalescent COVID-19. The chain joins TRBV7-2 to TRBJ1-5, with 8 positions matching TRBD1. Sequences were obtained from peripheral blood. The CDR3 sequence is CASSPGQGRNQPQHF. As DNA, the CDR3 is TGTGCCAGCAGCCCCGGACAGGGTCGCAATCAGCCCCAGCATTTT.